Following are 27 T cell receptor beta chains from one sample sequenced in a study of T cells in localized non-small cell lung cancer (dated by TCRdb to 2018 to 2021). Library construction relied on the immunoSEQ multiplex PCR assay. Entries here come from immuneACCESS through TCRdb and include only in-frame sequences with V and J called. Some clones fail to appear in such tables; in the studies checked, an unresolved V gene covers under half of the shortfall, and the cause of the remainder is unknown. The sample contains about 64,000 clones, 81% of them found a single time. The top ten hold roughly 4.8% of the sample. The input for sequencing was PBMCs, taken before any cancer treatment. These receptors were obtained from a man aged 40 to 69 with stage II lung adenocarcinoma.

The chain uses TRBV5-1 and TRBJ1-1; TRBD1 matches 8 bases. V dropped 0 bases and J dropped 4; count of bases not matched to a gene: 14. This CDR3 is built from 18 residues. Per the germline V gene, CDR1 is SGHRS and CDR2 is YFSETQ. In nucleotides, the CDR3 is TGCGCCAGCAGCTTGGCCTTGGGCAGGGGGCTTTTAGGCACTGAAGCTTTCTTT. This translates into CASSLALGRGLLGTEAFF.

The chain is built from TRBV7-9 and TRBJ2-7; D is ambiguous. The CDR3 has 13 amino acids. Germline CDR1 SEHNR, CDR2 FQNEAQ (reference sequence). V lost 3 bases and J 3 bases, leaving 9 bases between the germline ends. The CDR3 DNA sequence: TGTGCCAGCAGCTTTCTGGCAGGCTACGAGCAGTACTTC. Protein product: CASSFLAGYEQYF.

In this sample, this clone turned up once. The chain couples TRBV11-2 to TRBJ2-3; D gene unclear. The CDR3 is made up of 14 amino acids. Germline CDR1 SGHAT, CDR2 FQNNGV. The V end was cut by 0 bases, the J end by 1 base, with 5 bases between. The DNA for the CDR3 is TGTGCCAGCAGCTTAGACCCCGGCACAGATACGCAGTATTTT. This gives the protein CASSLDPGTDTQYF.

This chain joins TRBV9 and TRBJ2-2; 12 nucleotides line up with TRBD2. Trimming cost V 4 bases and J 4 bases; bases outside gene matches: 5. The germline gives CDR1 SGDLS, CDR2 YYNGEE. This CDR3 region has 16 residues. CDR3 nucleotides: TGTGCCAGCAGCACCTCTAGCGGGAGGGCCACCGGGGAGCTGTTTTTT. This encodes CASSTSSGRATGELFF.

CDR3 region: CASSLGGSKETQYF. The CDR3 region has the DNA TGCGCCAGCAGCTTGGGAGGGTCGAAAGAGACCCAGTACTTC. This chain links TRBV5-1 with TRBJ2-5, with D maybe TRBD2 (5 bases). Germline CDR1 reads SGHRS; CDR2 reads YFSETQ. This CDR3 comprises 14 residues. V lost 0 bases to trimming and J lost 3 bases, with 9 bases between them.

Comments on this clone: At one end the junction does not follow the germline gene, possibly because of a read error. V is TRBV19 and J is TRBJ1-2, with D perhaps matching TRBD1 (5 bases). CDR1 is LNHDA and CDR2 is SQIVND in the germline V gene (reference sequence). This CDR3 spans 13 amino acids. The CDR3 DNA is TGTGCCAGTAGCGAGACATCGGGACTTCCCGCGGTCTTC. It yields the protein CASSETSGLPAVF. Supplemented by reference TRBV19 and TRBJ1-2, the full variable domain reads DGGITQSPKYLFRKEGQNVTLSCEQNLNHDAMYWYRQDPGQGLRLIYYSQIVNDFQKGDIAEGYSVSREKKESFPLTVTSAQKNPTAFYLCASSETSGLPAVFGSGTRLTVV.

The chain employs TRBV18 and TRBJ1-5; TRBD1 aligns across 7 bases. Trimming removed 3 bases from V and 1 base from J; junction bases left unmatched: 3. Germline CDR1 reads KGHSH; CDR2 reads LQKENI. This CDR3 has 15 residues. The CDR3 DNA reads TGTGCCAGCTCACCCGGGACAGAGAGCAATCAGCCCCAGCATTTT. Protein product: CASSPGTESNQPQHF.

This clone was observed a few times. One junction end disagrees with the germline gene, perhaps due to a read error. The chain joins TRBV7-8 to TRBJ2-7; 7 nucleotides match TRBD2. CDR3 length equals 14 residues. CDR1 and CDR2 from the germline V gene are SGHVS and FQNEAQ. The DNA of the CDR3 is TGTGCCAGCAGCCTAGCGGAATACTCCTACGAGCAGTACTTC. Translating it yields CASSLAEYSYEQYF.

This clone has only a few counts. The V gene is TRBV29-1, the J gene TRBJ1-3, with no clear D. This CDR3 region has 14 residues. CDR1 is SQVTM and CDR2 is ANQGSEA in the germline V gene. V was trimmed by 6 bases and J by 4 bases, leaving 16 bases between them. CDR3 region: CSVSFTAKGNTIYF. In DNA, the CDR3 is TGCAGCGTCAGTTTTACAGCAAAAGGAAACACCATATATTTT. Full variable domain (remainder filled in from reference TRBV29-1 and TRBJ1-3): SAVISQKPSRDICQRGTSLTIQCQVDSQVTMMFWYRQQPGQSLTLIATANQGSEATYESGFVIDKFPISRPNLTFSTLTVSNMSPEDSSIYLCSVSFTAKGNTIYFGEGSWLTVV.

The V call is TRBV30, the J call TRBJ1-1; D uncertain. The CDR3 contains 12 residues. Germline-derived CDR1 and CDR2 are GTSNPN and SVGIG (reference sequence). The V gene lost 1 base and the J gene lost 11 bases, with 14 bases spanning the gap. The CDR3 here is CAWSGGNERAFF. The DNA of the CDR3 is TGTGCCTGGAGTGGAGGGAATGAGAGGGCTTTCTTT. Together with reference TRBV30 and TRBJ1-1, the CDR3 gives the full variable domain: SQTIHQWPATLVQPVGSPLSLECTVEGTSNPNLYWYRQAAGRGLQLLFYSVGIGQISSEVPQNLSASRPQDRQFILSSKKLLLSDSGFYLCAWSGGNERAFFGQGTRLTVV.

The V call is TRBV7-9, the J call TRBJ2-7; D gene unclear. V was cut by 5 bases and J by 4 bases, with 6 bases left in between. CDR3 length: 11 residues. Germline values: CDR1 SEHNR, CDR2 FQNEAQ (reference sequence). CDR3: CASSASYEQYF. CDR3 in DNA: TGTGCCAGCAGCGCTTCATACGAGCAGTACTTC.

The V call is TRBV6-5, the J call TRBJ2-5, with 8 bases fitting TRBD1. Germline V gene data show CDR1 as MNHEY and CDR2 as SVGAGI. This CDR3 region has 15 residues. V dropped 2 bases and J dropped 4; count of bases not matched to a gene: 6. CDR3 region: CASSYAGQGPETQYF. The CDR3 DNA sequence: TGTGCCAGCAGTTACGCCGGACAGGGTCCAGAGACCCAGTACTTC.

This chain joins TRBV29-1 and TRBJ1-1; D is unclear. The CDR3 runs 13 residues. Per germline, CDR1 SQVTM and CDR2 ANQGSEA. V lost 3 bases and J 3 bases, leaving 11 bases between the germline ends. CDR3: CSVDGSLDTEAFF. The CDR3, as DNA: TGCAGCGTTGATGGCAGCCTGGACACTGAAGCTTTCTTT. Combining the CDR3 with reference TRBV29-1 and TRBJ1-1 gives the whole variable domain SAVISQKPSRDICQRGTSLTIQCQVDSQVTMMFWYRQQPGQSLTLIATANQGSEATYESGFVIDKFPISRPNLTFSTLTVSNMSPEDSSIYLCSVDGSLDTEAFFGQGTRLTVV.

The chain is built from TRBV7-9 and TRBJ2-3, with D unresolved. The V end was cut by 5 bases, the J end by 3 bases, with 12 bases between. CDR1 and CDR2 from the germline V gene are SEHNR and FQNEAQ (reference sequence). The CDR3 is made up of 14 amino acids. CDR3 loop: CASSPSISTDTQYF. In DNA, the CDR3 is TGTGCCAGCAGCCCCTCGATCAGTACAGATACGCAGTATTTT.

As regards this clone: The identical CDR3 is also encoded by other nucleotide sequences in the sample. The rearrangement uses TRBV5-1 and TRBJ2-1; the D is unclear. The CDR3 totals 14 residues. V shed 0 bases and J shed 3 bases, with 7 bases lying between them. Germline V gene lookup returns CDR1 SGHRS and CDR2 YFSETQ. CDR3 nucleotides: TGCGCCAGCAGCTTGGCGGGCCGCTACAATGAGCAGTTCTTC. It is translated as CASSLAGRYNEQFF.

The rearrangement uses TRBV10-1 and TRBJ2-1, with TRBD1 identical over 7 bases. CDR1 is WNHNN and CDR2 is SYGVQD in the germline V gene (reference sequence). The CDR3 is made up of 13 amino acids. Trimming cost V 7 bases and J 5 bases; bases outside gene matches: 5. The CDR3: CASKETGNNEQFF. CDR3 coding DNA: TGCGCCAGCAAAGAGACAGGGAACAATGAGCAGTTCTTC.

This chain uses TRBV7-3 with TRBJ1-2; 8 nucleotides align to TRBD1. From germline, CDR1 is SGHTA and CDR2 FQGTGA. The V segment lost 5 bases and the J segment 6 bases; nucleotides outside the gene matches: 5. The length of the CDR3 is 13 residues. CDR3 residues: CASSQDREDGYTF. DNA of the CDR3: TGTGCCAGCAGCCAGGACAGGGAAGATGGCTACACCTTC.

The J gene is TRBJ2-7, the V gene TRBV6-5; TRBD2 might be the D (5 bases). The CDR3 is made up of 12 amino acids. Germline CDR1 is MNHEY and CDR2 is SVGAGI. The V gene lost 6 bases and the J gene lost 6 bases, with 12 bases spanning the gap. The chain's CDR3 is CASSAGVGEQYF. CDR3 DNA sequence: TGTGCCAGCAGCGCCGGGGTGGGCGAGCAGTACTTC.

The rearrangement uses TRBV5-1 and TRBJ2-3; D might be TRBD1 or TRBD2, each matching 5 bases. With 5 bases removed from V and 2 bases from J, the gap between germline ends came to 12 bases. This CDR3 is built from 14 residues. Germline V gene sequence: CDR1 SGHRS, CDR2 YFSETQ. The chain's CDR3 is CASSLYGTTDTQYF. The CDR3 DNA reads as TGCGCCAGCAGTTTATACGGGACCACAGATACGCAGTATTTT.

The CDR3 region has the DNA TGTGCCAGCAGCTTAGATCAGGGGAGTAGGGAGACCCAGTACTTC. This sequence encodes CASSLDQGSRETQYF. This chain uses TRBV7-6 with TRBJ2-5, with TRBD1 as a possible D gene (6 bases). V lost 1 base and J 5 bases, leaving 14 bases between the germline ends. The CDR3 has 15 amino acids. The germline CDR1 and CDR2 sequences are SGHVS and FNYEAQ. Variable domain in full (rest from reference TRBV7-6 and TRBJ2-5): GAGVSQSPRYKVTKRGQDVALRCDPISGHVSLYWYRQALGQGPEFLTYFNYEAQQDKSGLPNDRFSAERPEGSISTLTIQRTEQRDSAMYRCASSLDQGSRETQYFGPGTRLLVL.

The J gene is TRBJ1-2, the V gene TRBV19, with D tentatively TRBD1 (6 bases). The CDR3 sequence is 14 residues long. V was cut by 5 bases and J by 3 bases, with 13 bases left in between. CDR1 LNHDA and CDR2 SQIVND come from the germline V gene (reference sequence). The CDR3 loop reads CASSFLTGDYGYTF. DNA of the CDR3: TGTGCCAGTAGTTTCCTGACAGGTGACTATGGCTACACCTTC.

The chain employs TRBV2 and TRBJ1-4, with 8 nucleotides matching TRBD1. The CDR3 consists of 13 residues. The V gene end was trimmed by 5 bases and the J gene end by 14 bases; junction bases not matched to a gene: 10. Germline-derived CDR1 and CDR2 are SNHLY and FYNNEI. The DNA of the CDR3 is TGTGCCAGCAGTTCTTTAGACAGGGGAGTTCTGTTTTTT. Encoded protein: CASSSLDRGVLFF.

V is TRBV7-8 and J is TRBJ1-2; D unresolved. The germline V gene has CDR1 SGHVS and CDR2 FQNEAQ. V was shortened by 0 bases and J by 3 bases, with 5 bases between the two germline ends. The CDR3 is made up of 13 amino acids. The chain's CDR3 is CASSLAPDYGYTF. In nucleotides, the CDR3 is TGTGCCAGCAGCTTAGCTCCCGACTATGGCTACACCTTC.

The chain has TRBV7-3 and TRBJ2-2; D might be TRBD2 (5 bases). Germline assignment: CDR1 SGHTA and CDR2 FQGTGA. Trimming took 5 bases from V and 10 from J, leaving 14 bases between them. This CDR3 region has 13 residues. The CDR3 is CASSRSTEEELFF. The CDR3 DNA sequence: TGTGCCAGCAGCCGGTCGACGGAGGAGGAGCTGTTTTTT.

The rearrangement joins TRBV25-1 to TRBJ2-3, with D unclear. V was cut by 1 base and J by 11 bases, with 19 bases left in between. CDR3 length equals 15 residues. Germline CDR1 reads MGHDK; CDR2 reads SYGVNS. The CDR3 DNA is TGTGCCAGCAGTGAATCTGTTACACGGCCCGGTGGGCAGTATTTT. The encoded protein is CASSESVTRPGGQYF.

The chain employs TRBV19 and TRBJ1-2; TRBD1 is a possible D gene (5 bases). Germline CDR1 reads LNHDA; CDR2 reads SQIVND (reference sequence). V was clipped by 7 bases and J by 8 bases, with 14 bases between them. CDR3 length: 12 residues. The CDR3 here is CASTQGGQGYTF. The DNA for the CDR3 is TGTGCCAGTACCCAGGGAGGGCAGGGCTACACCTTC.

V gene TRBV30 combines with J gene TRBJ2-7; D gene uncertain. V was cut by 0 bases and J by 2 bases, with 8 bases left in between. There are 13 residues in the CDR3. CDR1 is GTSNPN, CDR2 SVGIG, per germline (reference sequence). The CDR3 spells CAWSVGNPYEQYF. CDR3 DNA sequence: TGTGCCTGGAGTGTAGGGAATCCCTACGAGCAGTACTTC.